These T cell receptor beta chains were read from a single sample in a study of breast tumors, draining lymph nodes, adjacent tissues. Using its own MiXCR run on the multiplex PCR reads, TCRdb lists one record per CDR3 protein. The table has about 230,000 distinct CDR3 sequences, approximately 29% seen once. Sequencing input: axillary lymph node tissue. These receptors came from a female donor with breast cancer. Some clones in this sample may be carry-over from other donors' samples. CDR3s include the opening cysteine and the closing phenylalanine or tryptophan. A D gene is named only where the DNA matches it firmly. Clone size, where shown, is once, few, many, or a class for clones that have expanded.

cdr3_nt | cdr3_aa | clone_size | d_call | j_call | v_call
TGTGCCAGCAGCCAAGGGGTCACGGCGGGAGTAGATACGCAGTATTTT | CASSQGVTAGVDTQYF | many | TRBD2 | TRBJ2-3 | TRBV11-3
TGTGCCAGCAGCTTGGAGTCCGACCAGTACTTC | CASSLESDQYF | once | . | TRBJ2-5 | TRBV7-9
TGTGCCAGCAGTCGGCGCCGGGACAGGGACGACGAGCAGTACTTC | CASSRRRDRDDEQYF | many | TRBD1 | TRBJ2-7 | TRBV6-5
TGTGCCAGCAGCCCCGATCTGGGGTGGACCGGGGAGCTGTTTTTT | CASSPDLGWTGELFF | . | . | TRBJ2-2 | TRBV3-1
TGTGCCATCAGTGAGTCATCTAGCGGGACTACCGGGGAGCTGTTTTTT | CAISESSSGTTGELFF | once | TRBD2 | TRBJ2-2 | TRBV10-3
TGCGCCAGCAGCTTAAGGACAGGGGAAGAGACCCAGTACTTC | CASSLRTGEETQYF | many | TRBD1 | TRBJ2-5 | TRBV5-1
TGTGCCAGCAGTGCGGGAGACCCTCCGGGCGAGCAGTACTTC | CASSAGDPPGEQYF | many | TRBD2 | TRBJ2-7 | TRBV5-8
TGTGCCACCAGTGATTTGAACAGCTATGGCTACACCTTC | CATSDLNSYGYTF | many | . | TRBJ1-2 | TRBV24-1
TGCGCCAGCAGCGCGGGCCGGGACAGGGGATCGCTGAAGCAGTTCTTC | CASSAGRDRGSLKQFF | many | TRBD1 | TRBJ2-1 | TRBV5-1
TGTGCCAGTAGTCCACAGGGACAACTGAACACTGAAGCTTTCTTT | CASSPQGQLNTEAFF | few | . | TRBJ1-1 | TRBV19
TGTGCCAGCAATCGCAACACAGATACGCAGTATTTT | CASNRNTDTQYF | many | . | TRBJ2-3 | TRBV2
TGTGCCAGCAGCCACGGGACAGGGAGATATGAAAAACTGTTTTTT | CASSHGTGRYEKLFF | many | TRBD1 | TRBJ1-4 | TRBV7-9
TGTGCCAGCAGGAGGAGCGCCAAAGAGACCCAGTACTTC | CASRRSAKETQYF | many | . | TRBJ2-5 | TRBV3-1
TGCAGCGTTCCCAGCGGGTGCAGTCAGCCCCAGCATTTT | CSVPSGCSQPQHF | . | . | TRBJ1-5 | TRBV29-1
TGTGCCAGCAGTATGACAGGGTTCGATGAGCAGTTCTTC | CASSMTGFDEQFF | . | TRBD1 | TRBJ2-1 | TRBV7-9
TGTGCCAGCAGGCGGGGACTAGGACTCTACGAGCAGTACTTC | CASRRGLGLYEQYF | many | TRBD2 | TRBJ2-7 | TRBV5-8
TGTGCCAGCTCATCTGGGACCGCCGGGAGCCGCAATGAGCAGTTCTTC | CASSSGTAGSRNEQFF | . | . | TRBJ2-1 | TRBV9
TGCAGCGTCGGGACAGCTAGCTCCTACGAGCAGTACTTC | CSVGTASSYEQYF | many | TRBD1 | TRBJ2-7 | TRBV29-1